This T cell receptor beta chain was sequenced during a study of blood T cells in healthy people across ages. Overall study context: Capturing about one barcoded beta molecule per two T cells was achieved by template switching. Study-wide findings and caveats: More naive CD4+ cells and higher diversity were found in long-lived than in aged donors.

For this clonotype: The antigen remains unidentified.

The use of a sample-barcoded 5' primer and a J-beta primer mix characterized a second PCR of roughly 6 to 11 cycles. Tagging of each cDNA molecule was performed by a template-switch adaptor with 12 random nucleotides. MiXCR, applied by TCRdb to the 5' RACE reads, yields one record per CDR3 protein. This table has 800,000 to 950,000 distinct CDR3 sequences, about 29% appearing once. With 1 base clipped from V and 2 bases from J, the junction kept 5 bases outside the gene matches. This CDR3 region has 16 residues. CDR1 is DFQATT and CDR2 is SNEGSKA in the germline V gene (reference sequence). These data also formed part of another study, on T cells of mothers and their children. That work states: Slightly, though not significantly, more overlap was seen in related than in unrelated mother-child pairs.

The sequence derives from a woman between 40 and 50 years old in good health. Specimen: blood. The J gene is TRBJ2-7, the V gene TRBV20-1; TRBD2 aligns across 13 bases. The CDR3 protein is CSARGLAGGTPYEQYF. The CDR3 DNA sequence: TGCAGTGCTAGAGGACTAGCGGGGGGAACACCCTACGAGCAGTACTTC.